These 4 T cell receptor beta chains share one sample of origin, sequenced in a study of T-cell reconstitution after alpha-beta-depleted transplantation in children. Unique molecular identifiers were built into the TCRbeta library. One entry per CDR3 protein, called by TCRdb with MiXCR from the PCR reads. The table includes 450,000 to 600,000 distinct CDR3 sequences, approximately 13% detected once. Sample: PBMCs, mostly from graft donor cells, taken 360 days after TCRalphabeta/CD19-depleted stem cell transplant. The receptors were sampled from a male patient between 10 and 17 years old who had a stem cell transplant for acute myeloid leukemia, so the T cells may come from the graft donor.

This clonotype was picked up a small number of times. V usage is TRBV11-2 and J usage is TRBJ2-7; 8 bases align to TRBD1. The CDR3 has 15 amino acids. Losses at the gene ends were 5 bases for V and 2 bases for J; bases not matched to a gene: 8. From germline, CDR1 is SGHAT and CDR2 FQNNGV. The CDR3 DNA sequence: TGTGCCAGCAGCCCATTGGGACAGGCGGCCTACGAGCAGTACTTC. It codes for CASSPLGQAAYEQYF.

The chain employs TRBV27 and TRBJ2-5; D is unresolved. Trimming removed 4 bases at V and 5 bases at J, with 17 bases between. CDR1 and CDR2 from the germline V gene are MNHEY and SMNVEV (reference sequence). This CDR3 contains 15 residues. The chain's CDR3 is CASSYQTGSTETQYF. For the CDR3, the DNA is TGTGCCAGCAGTTACCAGACTGGCTCGACGGAGACCCAGTACTTC.

This clonotype was picked up a small number of times. The chain has TRBV2 and TRBJ2-1; D uncertain. This CDR3 is built from 10 residues. With 8 bases removed from V and 3 bases from J, the gap between germline ends came to 2 bases. Per the germline V gene, CDR1 is SNHLY and CDR2 is FYNNEI. CDR3 DNA sequence: TGTGCCAGCTTCTACAATGAGCAGTTCTTC. Translating gives CASFYNEQFF.

V gene TRBV20-1 combines with J gene TRBJ2-7, with D possibly matching TRBD2 (5 bases). CDR1 is DFQATT, CDR2 SNEGSKA, per germline (reference sequence). This CDR3 spans 15 amino acids. Deletions cut 2 bases from V and 1 base from J, with 15 bases between. CDR3 loop: CSARRSRTSSYEQYF. The CDR3 coding sequence is TGCAGTGCTAGACGAAGTCGGACTTCATCCTACGAGCAGTACTTC.